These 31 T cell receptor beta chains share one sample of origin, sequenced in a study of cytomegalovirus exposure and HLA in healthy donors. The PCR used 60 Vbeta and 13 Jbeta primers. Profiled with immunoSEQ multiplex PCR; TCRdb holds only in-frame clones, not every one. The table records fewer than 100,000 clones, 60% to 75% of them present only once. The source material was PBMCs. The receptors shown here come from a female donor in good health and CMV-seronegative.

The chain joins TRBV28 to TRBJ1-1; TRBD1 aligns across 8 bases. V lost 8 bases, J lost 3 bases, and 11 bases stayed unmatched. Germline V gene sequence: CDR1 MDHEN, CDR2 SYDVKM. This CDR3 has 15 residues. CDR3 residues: CASVGSGGVYTEAFF. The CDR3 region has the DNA TGTGCCAGCGTAGGGTCAGGGGGCGTATACACTGAAGCTTTCTTT.

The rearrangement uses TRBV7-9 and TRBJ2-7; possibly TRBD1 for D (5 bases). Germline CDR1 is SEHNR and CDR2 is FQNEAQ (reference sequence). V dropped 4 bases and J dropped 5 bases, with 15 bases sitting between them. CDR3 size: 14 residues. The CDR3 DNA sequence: TGTGCCAGCAGCTACCTCAAGAAGGGGCACGAGCAGTACTTC. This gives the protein CASSYLKKGHEQYF.

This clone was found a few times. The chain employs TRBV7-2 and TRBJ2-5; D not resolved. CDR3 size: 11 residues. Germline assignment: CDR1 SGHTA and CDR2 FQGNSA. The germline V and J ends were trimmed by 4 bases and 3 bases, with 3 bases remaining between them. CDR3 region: CASSSKETQYF. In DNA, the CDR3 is TGTGCCAGCAGCTCAAAAGAGACCCAGTACTTC.

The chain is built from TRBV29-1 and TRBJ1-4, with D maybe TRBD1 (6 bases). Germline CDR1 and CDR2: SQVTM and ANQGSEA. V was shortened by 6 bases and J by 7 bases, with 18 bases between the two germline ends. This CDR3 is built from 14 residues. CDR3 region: CSVLPQGIGEKLFF. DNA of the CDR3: TGCAGCGTATTACCTCAGGGGATAGGTGAAAAACTGTTTTTT. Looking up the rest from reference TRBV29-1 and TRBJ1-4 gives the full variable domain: SAVISQKPSRDICQRGTSLTIQCQVDSQVTMMFWYRQQPGQSLTLIATANQGSEATYESGFVIDKFPISRPNLTFSTLTVSNMSPEDSSIYLCSVLPQGIGEKLFFGSGTQLSVL.

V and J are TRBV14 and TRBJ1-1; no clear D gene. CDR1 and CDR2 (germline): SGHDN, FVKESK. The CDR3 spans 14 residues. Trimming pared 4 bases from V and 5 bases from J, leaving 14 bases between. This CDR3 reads CASSPRGGWTEAFF. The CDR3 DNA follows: TGTGCCAGCAGCCCCCGGGGAGGTTGGACTGAAGCTTTCTTT.

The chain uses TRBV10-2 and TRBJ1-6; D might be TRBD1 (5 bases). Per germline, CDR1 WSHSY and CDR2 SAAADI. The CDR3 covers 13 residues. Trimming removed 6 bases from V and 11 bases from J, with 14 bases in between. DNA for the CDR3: TGCGCCAGCAGGGGCCAGGGAGGGCCACCCCTCCACTTT. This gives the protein CASRGQGGPPLHF.

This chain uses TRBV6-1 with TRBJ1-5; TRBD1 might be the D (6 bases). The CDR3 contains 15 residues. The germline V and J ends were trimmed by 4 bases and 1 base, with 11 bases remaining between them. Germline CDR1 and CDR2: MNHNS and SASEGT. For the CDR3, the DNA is TGTGCCAGCAGTGGAGGGGGGGGCAGCAATCAGCCCCAGCATTTT. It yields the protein CASSGGGGSNQPQHF.

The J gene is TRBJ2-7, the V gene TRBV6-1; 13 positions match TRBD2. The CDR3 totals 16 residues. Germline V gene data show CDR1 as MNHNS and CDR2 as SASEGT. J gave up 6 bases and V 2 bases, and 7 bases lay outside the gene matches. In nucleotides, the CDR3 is TGTGCCAGCAGTGAATGGAGACTAGCGGGAGGCGGCGAGCAGTACTTC. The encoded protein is CASSEWRLAGGGEQYF.

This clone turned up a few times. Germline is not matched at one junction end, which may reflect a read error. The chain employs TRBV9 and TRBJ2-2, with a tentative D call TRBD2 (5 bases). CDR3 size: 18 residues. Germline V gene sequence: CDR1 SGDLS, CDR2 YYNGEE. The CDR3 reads CAISVGHGGGLNTGELFF. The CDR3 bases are TGTGCCATCAGCGTAGGGCACGGCGGAGGCCTGAACACCGGGGAGCTGTTTTTT.

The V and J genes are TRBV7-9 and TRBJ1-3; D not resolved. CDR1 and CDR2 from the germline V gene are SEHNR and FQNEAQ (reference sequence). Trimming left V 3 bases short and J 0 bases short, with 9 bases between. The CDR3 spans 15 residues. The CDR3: CASSLSESSGNTIYF. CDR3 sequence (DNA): TGTGCCAGCAGCTTGTCTGAGAGCTCTGGAAACACCATATATTTT.

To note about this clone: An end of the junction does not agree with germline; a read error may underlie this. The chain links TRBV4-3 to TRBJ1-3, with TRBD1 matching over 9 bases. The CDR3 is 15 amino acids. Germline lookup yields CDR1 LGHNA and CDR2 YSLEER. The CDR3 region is CASSQGRAGQGPLDF. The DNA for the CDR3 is TGCGCCAGCAGCCAAGGGAGAGCGGGACAGGGCCCATTAGATTTT.

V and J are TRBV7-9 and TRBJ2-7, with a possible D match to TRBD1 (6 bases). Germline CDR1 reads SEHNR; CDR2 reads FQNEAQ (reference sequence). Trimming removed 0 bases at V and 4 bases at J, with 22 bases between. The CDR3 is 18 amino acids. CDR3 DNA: TGTGCCAGCAGCTTAGCGGGGCAGGGGAAGGGGGATCTATACGAGCAGTACTTC. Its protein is CASSLAGQGKGDLYEQYF.

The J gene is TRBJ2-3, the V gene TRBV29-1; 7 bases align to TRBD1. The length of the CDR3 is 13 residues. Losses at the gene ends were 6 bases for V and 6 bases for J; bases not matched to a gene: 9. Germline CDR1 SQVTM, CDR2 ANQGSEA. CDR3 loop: CSVKDRSRDTQYF. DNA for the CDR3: TGCAGCGTCAAGGACAGGTCCAGGGATACGCAGTATTTT.

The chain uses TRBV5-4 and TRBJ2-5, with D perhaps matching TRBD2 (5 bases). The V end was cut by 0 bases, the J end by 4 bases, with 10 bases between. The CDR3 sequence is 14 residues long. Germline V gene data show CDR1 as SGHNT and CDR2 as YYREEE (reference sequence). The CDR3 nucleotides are TGTGCCAGCAGCTTGGTTGCTAGCCGAGAGACCCAGTACTTC. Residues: CASSLVASRETQYF.

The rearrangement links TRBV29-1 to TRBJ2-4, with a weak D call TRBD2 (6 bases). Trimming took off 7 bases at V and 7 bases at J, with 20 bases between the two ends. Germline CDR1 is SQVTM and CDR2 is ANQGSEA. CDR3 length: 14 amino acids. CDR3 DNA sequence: TGCAGCGCCGCATTAGCGGAGGCGGGGAACATTCAGTACTTC. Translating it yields CSAALAEAGNIQYF.

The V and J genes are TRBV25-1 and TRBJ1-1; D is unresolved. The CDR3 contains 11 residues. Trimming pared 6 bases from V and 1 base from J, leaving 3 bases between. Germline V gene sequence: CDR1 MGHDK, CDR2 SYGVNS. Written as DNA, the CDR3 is TGTGCCAGCAGCCGGAACACTGAAGCTTTCTTT. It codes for CASSRNTEAFF.

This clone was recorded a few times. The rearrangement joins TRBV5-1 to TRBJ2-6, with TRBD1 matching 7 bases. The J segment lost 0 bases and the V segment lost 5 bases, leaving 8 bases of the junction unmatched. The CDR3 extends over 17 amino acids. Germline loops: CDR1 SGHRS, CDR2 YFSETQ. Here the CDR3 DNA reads TGCGCCAGCAGTACAGGGGCCGTTCACTCTGGGGCCAACGTCCTGACTTTC. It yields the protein CASSTGAVHSGANVLTF.

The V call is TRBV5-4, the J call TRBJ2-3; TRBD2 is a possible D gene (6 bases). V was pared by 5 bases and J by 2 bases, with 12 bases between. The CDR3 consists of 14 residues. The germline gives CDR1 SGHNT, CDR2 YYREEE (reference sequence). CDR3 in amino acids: CASREGLPTDTQYF. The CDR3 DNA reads TGTGCCAGCAGGGAGGGACTCCCCACAGATACGCAGTATTTT.

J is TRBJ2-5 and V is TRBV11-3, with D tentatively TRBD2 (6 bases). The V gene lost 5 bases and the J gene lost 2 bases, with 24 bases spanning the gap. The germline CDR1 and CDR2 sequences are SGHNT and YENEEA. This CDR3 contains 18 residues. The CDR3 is CASSRIWGEKDPQETQYF. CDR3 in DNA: TGTGCCAGCAGCCGAATCTGGGGGGAAAAAGACCCTCAAGAGACCCAGTACTTC.

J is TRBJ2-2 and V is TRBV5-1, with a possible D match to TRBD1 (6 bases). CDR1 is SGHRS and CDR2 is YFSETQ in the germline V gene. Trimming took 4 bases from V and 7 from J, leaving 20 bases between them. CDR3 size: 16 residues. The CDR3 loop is CASSPPGQNSVGELFF. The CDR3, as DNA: TGCGCCAGCAGCCCACCGGGACAAAATTCGGTCGGGGAGCTGTTTTTT. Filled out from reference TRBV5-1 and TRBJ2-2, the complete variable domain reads KAGVTQTPRYLIKTRGQQVTLSCSPISGHRSVSWYQQTPGQGLQFLFEYFSETQRNKGNFPGRFSGRQFSNSRSEMNVSTLELGDSALYLCASSPPGQNSVGELFFGEGSRLTVL.

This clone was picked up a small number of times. CDR3 DNA: TGTGCCTGGAGCACAACAGGGATTGGCGGCTACACCTTC. Encoded protein: CAWSTTGIGGYTF. The genes are TRBV30 and TRBJ1-2; D is possibly TRBD1 (6 bases). Germline CDR1 and CDR2: GTSNPN and SVGIG (reference sequence). This CDR3 is built from 13 residues. V was clipped by 3 bases and J by 8 bases, with 16 bases between them. The entire variable domain, with the rest obtained from reference TRBV30 and TRBJ1-2, is as follows: SQTIHQWPATLVQPVGSPLSLECTVEGTSNPNLYWYRQAAGRGLQLLFYSVGIGQISSEVPQNLSASRPQDRQFILSSKKLLLSDSGFYLCAWSTTGIGGYTFGSGTRLTVV.

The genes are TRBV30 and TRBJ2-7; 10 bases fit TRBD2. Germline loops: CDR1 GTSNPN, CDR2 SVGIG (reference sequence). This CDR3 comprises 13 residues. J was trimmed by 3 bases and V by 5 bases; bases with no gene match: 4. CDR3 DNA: TGTGCCTGGGCTAGCGGGGGATACTACGAGCAGTACTTC. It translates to CAWASGGYYEQYF.

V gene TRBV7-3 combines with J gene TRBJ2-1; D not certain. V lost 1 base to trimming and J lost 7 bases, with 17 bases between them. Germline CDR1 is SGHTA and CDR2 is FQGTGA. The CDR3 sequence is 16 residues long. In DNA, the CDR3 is TGTGCCAGCAGCTTAATCGCGGCCCCCGTTCGAAATGAGCAGTTCTTC. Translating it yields CASSLIAAPVRNEQFF.

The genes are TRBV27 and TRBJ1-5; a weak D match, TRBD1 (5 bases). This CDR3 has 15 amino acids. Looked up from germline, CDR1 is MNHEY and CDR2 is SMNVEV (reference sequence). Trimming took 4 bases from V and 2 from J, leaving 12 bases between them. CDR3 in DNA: TGTGCCAGCAGTTGGGGGGGTAGGGGCAATCAGCCCCAGCATTTT. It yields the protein CASSWGGRGNQPQHF.

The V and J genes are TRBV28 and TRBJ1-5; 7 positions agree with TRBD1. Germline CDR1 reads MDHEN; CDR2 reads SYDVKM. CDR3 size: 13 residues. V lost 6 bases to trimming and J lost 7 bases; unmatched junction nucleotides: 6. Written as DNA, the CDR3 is TGTGCCAGCAGCGTGACAGGGTCCCAGCCCCAGCATTTT. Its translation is CASSVTGSQPQHF.

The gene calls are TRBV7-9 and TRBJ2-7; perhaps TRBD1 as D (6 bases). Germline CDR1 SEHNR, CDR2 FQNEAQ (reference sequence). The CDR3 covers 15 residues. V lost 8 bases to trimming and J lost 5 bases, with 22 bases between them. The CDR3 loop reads CASGEGGWINDEQYF. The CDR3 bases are TGTGCCAGCGGCGAAGGGGGATGGATTAACGACGAGCAGTACTTC.

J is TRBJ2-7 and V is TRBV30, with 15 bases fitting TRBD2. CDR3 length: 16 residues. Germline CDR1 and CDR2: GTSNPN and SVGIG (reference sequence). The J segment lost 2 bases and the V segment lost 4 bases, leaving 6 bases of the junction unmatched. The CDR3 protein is CAWKGTSGRRTYEQYF. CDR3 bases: TGTGCCTGGAAAGGGACTAGCGGGAGGCGTACCTACGAGCAGTACTTC.

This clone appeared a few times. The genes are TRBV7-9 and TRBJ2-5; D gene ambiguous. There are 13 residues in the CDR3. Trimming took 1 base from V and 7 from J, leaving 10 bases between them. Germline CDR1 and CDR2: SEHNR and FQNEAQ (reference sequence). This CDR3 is CASSLGSTGTQYF. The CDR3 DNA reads TGTGCCAGCAGCTTAGGGTCAACGGGGACCCAGTACTTC.

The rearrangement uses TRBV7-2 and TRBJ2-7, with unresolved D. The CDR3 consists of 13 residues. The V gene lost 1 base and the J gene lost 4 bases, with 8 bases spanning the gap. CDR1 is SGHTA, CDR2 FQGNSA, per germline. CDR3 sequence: CASSLDLSYEQYF. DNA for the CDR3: TGTGCCAGCAGCTTAGACCTCAGTTACGAGCAGTACTTC.

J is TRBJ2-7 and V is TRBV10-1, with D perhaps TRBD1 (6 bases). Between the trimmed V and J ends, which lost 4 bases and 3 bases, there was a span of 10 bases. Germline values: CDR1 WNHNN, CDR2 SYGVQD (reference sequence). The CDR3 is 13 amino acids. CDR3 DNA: TGCGCCAGCAGTGGGACGGACAGCTACGAGCAGTACTTC. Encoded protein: CASSGTDSYEQYF.

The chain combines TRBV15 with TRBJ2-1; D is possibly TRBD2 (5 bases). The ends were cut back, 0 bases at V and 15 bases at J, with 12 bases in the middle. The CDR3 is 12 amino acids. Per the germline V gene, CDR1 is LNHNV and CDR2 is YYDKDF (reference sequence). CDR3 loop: CATSRDFRELFF. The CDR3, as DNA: TGTGCCACCAGCAGAGATTTCCGGGAACTGTTCTTC.